This passage covers 27 T cell receptor beta chains from one sample sequenced in a study of blood T cell repertoires in COVID-19. This table comes from immunoSEQ multiplex PCR, and its TCRdb copy is limited to in-frame clones, with some not included. The repertoire holds roughly 170,000 clones, with about 84% as singletons. Input material: peripheral blood. The receptors were sampled from a human donor in a cohort sampled during active COVID-19.

This chain uses TRBV9 with TRBJ1-1; D unresolved. Germline-derived CDR1 and CDR2 are SGDLS and YYNGEE. With 3 bases removed from V and 8 bases from J, the gap between germline ends came to 17 bases. This CDR3 comprises 14 residues. The CDR3 reads CASSEVGRSQEAFF. In nucleotides, the CDR3 is TGTGCCAGCAGCGAAGTGGGCCGCTCTCAGGAAGCTTTCTTT.

The chain is built from TRBV4-1 and TRBJ1-2, with 8 nucleotides matching TRBD1. Germline-derived CDR1 and CDR2 are MGHRA and YSYEKL. Trimming removed 3 bases from V and 4 bases from J; junction bases left unmatched: 4. This CDR3 spans 14 amino acids. DNA of the CDR3: TGCGCCAGCAGCCAGACAGGGGAAGGCTATGGCTACACCTTC. Amino acids: CASSQTGEGYGYTF.

The genes are TRBV29-1 and TRBJ2-3; 8 nucleotides match TRBD2. Germline V gives CDR1 SQVTM, CDR2 ANQGSEA. V was clipped by 1 base and J by 6 bases; unmatched bases: 9. The CDR3 consists of 15 residues. This CDR3 is CSVEGGLVSRDTQYF. CDR3 nucleotide sequence: TGCAGCGTTGAAGGGGGACTAGTGAGTAGGGATACGCAGTATTTT.

The rearrangement joins TRBV13 to TRBJ1-6; 9 bases fit TRBD1. Germline values: CDR1 PRHDT, CDR2 FYEKMQ (reference sequence). Germline trimming cut 5 bases from V and 6 bases from J; bases unmatched to any gene: 2. This CDR3 is 14 amino acids long. The CDR3 bases are TGTGCCAGCAGCCGGGGACAGGGTAATTCACCCCTCCACTTT. Translating it yields CASSRGQGNSPLHF.

This rearrangement joins TRBV6-5 to TRBJ1-5; D is perhaps TRBD1 (6 bases). This CDR3 is 14 amino acids long. V was pared by 5 bases and J by 7 bases, with 15 bases between. Germline V gene lookup returns CDR1 MNHEY and CDR2 SVGAGI. The DNA of the CDR3 is TGTGCCAGCAGTCTCTCAGGGGAGAGACAGCCCCAGCATTTT. It codes for CASSLSGERQPQHF.

V is TRBV6-5 and J is TRBJ2-7, with D perhaps matching TRBD1 (5 bases). The V end was cut by 5 bases, the J end by 3 bases, with 11 bases between. The germline V gene encodes CDR1 MNHEY and CDR2 SVGAGI. This CDR3 has 13 residues. CDR3: CASSPQVFYEQYF. CDR3 nucleotide sequence: TGTGCCAGCAGTCCACAGGTTTTCTACGAGCAGTACTTC.

Only a few counts were recorded for this clone. V is TRBV18 and J is TRBJ1-4; 8 bases match TRBD1. The germline V gene encodes CDR1 KGHSH and CDR2 LQKENI. The CDR3 has 14 residues. V lost 3 bases, J lost 8 bases, and 5 bases stayed unmatched. The CDR3 sequence: CASSPGQGGEKLFF. DNA for the CDR3: TGTGCCAGCTCACCCGGACAGGGAGGGGAAAAACTGTTTTTT.

The genes are TRBV5-4 and TRBJ1-2; tentative D call: TRBD1 (5 bases). The germline CDR1 and CDR2 sequences are SGHNT and YYREEE (reference sequence). V was cut by 6 bases and J by 8 bases, with 17 bases left in between. The CDR3 runs to 13 residues. Here the CDR3 DNA reads TGTGCCAGCACCCTTGGGACTACACGGGGCTACACCTTC. This sequence encodes CASTLGTTRGYTF.

This clone was detected once. V gene TRBV11-3 combines with J gene TRBJ2-1; 10 bases align to TRBD1. V lost 5 bases and J lost 8; bases outside the gene matches: 9. The CDR3 totals 15 residues. From germline, CDR1 is SGHNT and CDR2 YENEEA. CDR3 protein: CASSPGTGEPHEQFF. The CDR3 DNA is TGTGCCAGCAGCCCCGGGACAGGGGAGCCCCATGAGCAGTTCTTC.

This chain connects TRBV18 to TRBJ1-1; no firm D call. V was clipped by 6 bases and J by 1 base, with 9 bases between them. The CDR3 length is 13 residues. Germline loops: CDR1 KGHSH, CDR2 LQKENI. The chain's CDR3 is CASSKEGNTEAFF. CDR3 sequence (DNA): TGTGCCAGCTCCAAGGAGGGGAACACTGAAGCTTTCTTT.

V is TRBV10-3 and J is TRBJ1-5; 8 nucleotides line up with TRBD1. V lost 2 bases and J lost 6; bases outside the gene matches: 6. CDR3 length equals 15 residues. Germline CDR1 and CDR2: ENHRY and SYGVKD. The chain's CDR3 is CAISERTGRGQPQHF. CDR3 DNA: TGTGCCATCAGTGAGAGGACAGGGCGGGGTCAGCCCCAGCATTTT.

V usage is TRBV7-3 and J usage is TRBJ1-2; D possibly corresponds to TRBD1 (5 bases). Trimming took off 3 bases at V and 1 base at J, with 6 bases between the two ends. CDR3 length equals 13 residues. Looked up from germline, CDR1 is SGHTA and CDR2 is FQGTGA. CDR3 amino acids: CASSLGGNYGYTF. The CDR3 nucleotides read TGTGCCAGCAGCTTGGGGGGTAACTATGGCTACACCTTC.

The V and J genes are TRBV20-1 and TRBJ2-7; 10 positions match TRBD2. V lost 3 bases, J lost 5 bases, and 4 bases stayed unmatched. Per germline, CDR1 DFQATT and CDR2 SNEGSKA (reference sequence). The CDR3 extends over 13 amino acids. The CDR3 DNA reads TGCAGTGCTAGTCGGCTAGCGGGGGACGAGCAGTACTTC. Translated: CSASRLAGDEQYF.

This clone was counted a few times. This sequence joins TRBV7-6 and TRBJ2-7; 8 positions match TRBD1. The CDR3 is 16 residues long. The germline V gene has CDR1 SGHVS and CDR2 FNYEAQ. With V trimmed by 0 bases and J by 4 bases, 8 bases remained unmatched. CDR3 protein: CASSLAPGQELYEQYF. CDR3 nucleotides: TGTGCCAGCAGCTTAGCCCCGGGACAGGAACTGTACGAGCAGTACTTC.

Of note for this clone: Because it lacks the conserved phenylalanine or tryptophan at the end, this CDR3 is likely a read error. No DNA is shown, since the ends of the CDR3 on it are uncertain; the CDR3 is the one TCRdb lists. CDR3: CASSSTAGV. V usage is TRBV6-4 and J usage is TRBJ1-1. Inclusive of both ends, the CDR3 amounts to 9 amino acids. Germline V gives CDR1 MRHNA, CDR2 SNTAGT.

The table lists this clone with a count of one. In DNA form, the CDR3 reads TGCGCCAGCAGCCCTACAGGGTCCCCCCCACAAGAGACCCAGTACTTC. This gives the protein CASSPTGSPPQETQYF. J is TRBJ2-5 and V is TRBV4-1, with D perhaps matching TRBD1 (6 bases). Germline values: CDR1 MGHRA, CDR2 YSYEKL. V lost 4 bases to trimming and J lost 2 bases, with 17 bases between them. This CDR3 has 16 residues.

This clone was seen a few times. This chain uses TRBV29-1 with TRBJ2-5; 8 bases align to TRBD1. Looked up from germline, CDR1 is SQVTM and CDR2 is ANQGSEA. Trimming at V came to 5 bases and at J to 4 bases, leaving 3 bases not matched to a gene. The CDR3 is 12 residues long. CDR3 DNA sequence: TGCAGCGTTCGACAGGGGCGAGAGACCCAGTACTTC. As protein: CSVRQGRETQYF.

This clone is a singleton in its sample. V usage is TRBV7-8 and J usage is TRBJ2-7; D possibly corresponds to TRBD1 (5 bases). Germline CDR1 reads SGHVS; CDR2 reads FQNEAQ. This CDR3 region has 15 residues. V lost 1 base and J lost 3, with 13 bases in between. CDR3 sequence reads: CASSLEAGRLYEQYF. DNA for the CDR3: TGTGCCAGCAGCTTAGAGGCAGGGCGTCTCTACGAGCAGTACTTC. The full variable domain, its missing parts supplied by reference TRBV7-8 and TRBJ2-7, is GAGVSQSPRYKVAKRGQDVALRCDPISGHVSLFWYQQALGQGPEFLTYFQNEAQLDKSGLPSDRFFAERPEGSVSTLKIQRTQQEDSAVYLCASSLEAGRLYEQYFGPGTRLTVT.

This clone was counted a single time. The chain uses TRBV7-2 and TRBJ2-4, with D hard to call. The CDR3 contains 11 residues. The ends were cut back, 1 base at V and 8 bases at J, with 3 bases in the middle. The germline CDR1 and CDR2 sequences are SGHTA and FQGNSA. The CDR3 spells CASSLGHIQYF. CDR3 nucleotide sequence: TGTGCCAGCAGCTTAGGGCACATTCAGTACTTC.

The chain carries TRBV19 and TRBJ1-2; 7 nucleotides align to TRBD1. V lost 6 bases to trimming and J lost 8 bases; unmatched junction nucleotides: 6. This CDR3 has 12 amino acids. Germline V gene data show CDR1 as LNHDA and CDR2 as SQIVND (reference sequence). Here the CDR3 reads CASRQGRIGYTF. In nucleotides, the CDR3 is TGTGCCAGTAGACAGGGGAGGATCGGCTACACCTTC.

V and J are TRBV12-3 or TRBV12-4 and TRBJ2-7; D might be TRBD1 (5 bases). The CDR3 is 12 residues long. V gave up 3 bases and J gave up 3 bases, with 6 bases separating them. This CDR3 reads CASSFDSYEQYF. As DNA, the CDR3 is TGTGCCAGCAGTTTCGACAGCTACGAGCAGTACTTC.

This chain links TRBV30 with TRBJ1-2; possible D gene TRBD1, 5 bases. There are 12 residues in the CDR3. V gave up 2 bases and J gave up 6 bases, with 10 bases separating them. From germline, CDR1 is GTSNPN and CDR2 SVGIG (reference sequence). CDR3 in DNA: TGTGCCTGGAGTCGCAGGGTTGATGGCTACACCTTC. It is translated as CAWSRRVDGYTF.

The genes are TRBV4-1 and TRBJ2-5; weak D call: TRBD1 (5 bases). Trimming left V 0 bases short and J 1 base short, with 9 bases between. This CDR3 is built from 15 residues. Germline CDR1 MGHRA, CDR2 YSYEKL. The CDR3 region is CASSQDGATQETQYF. The CDR3 coding sequence is TGCGCCAGCAGCCAAGATGGGGCTACCCAAGAGACCCAGTACTTC.

This chain links TRBV6-5 with TRBJ1-4; 9 bases match TRBD1. This CDR3 region has 15 residues. Trimming cost V 7 bases and J 8 bases; bases outside gene matches: 11. Germline loops: CDR1 MNHEY, CDR2 SVGAGI. As DNA, the CDR3 is TGTGCCAGCATGCGATCGGGACAGGGTGCCGAAAAACTGTTTTTT. Amino acid sequence: CASMRSGQGAEKLFF.

Only one count was recorded for this clone. V gene TRBV7-8 combines with J gene TRBJ1-2, with TRBD1 matching 9 bases. V shed 5 bases, J shed 7 bases, and the junction held 11 bases outside the gene matches. CDR1 is SGHVS and CDR2 is FQNEAQ in the germline V gene. This CDR3 has 15 residues. CDR3 DNA: TGTGCCAGCAGCCCACTACAGGGGGCTGTGCGTGGCTACACCTTC. Its protein product is CASSPLQGAVRGYTF.

This sequence joins TRBV5-1 and TRBJ1-1; 11 nucleotides line up with TRBD1. The CDR3 spans 18 residues. CDR1 is SGHRS, CDR2 YFSETQ, per germline. V was pared by 6 bases and J by 0 bases, with 13 bases of the junction left unmatched. CDR3 nucleotide sequence: TGCGCCAGCACAAAGGGAACTGGGACAGGGGGAATGAACACTGAAGCTTTCTTT. Translation gives CASTKGTGTGGMNTEAFF.

The chain uses TRBV18 and TRBJ1-5, with D possibly being TRBD1 (5 bases). CDR3 length: 19 residues. The ends were cut back, 5 bases at V and 0 bases at J, with 23 bases in the middle. Germline V gives CDR1 KGHSH, CDR2 LQKENI. This CDR3 is CASSATGGIASTSNQPQHF. DNA for the CDR3: TGTGCCAGCTCAGCCACAGGAGGGATCGCCTCGACTAGCAATCAGCCCCAGCATTTT.